This T cell receptor beta chain originates from a study of blood T cell repertoires in COVID-19. Across the whole study: The cDNA or gDNA used as material had been derived from T cells, B-cell-depleted T cells, or PBMCs.

From germline, CDR1 is LGHDT and CDR2 YNNKEL (reference sequence). The V gene lost 1 base and the J gene lost 7 bases, with 16 bases spanning the gap. The CDR3 is made up of 15 amino acids. Authors' methods: For nucleated cells, counts were estimated from reference gene primer amplification. Sequencing was performed with immunoSEQ multiplex PCR; in TCRdb, only in-frame clones are kept and a portion is missing. From that table come the V and J calls and clone size; the DNA was used to work out D and trimming. The data contain approximately 110,000 clones, 65% to 85% of them singletons. The sequence derives from a woman between 70 and 85 years old with acute or convalescent COVID-19. Input material: peripheral blood. The chain couples TRBV3-1 (or the pseudogene TRBV3-2) to TRBJ2-5; TRBD2 might be the D (7 bases). The CDR3 DNA reads as TGTGCCAGCAGCCAAGTGAAGGGGGGGCTTGGGACCCAGTACTTC. Its translation is CASSQVKGGLGTQYF.